The clone carrying this T cell receptor beta chain occurred many times. Its antigen is not known. Germline V CDR1 and CDR2: LNHNV, YYDKDF (reference sequence). This CDR3 is built from 14 residues. Trimming shortened V by 4 bases and J by 0 bases, and 8 bases separated the two germline ends. A single record per CDR3 protein comes from TCRdb applying MiXCR to the RT-PCR reads. Counted here are 710,000 or so distinct CDR3 sequences, 15% to 18% occurring once; the ten biggest clones make up around 10%. This sample is drawn from a study of response to subunit inactivated influenza vaccine. Study-wide results and limits: Authors suggested few new T cells are recruited by each seasonal influenza vaccination.

Sequenced material: PBMCs from blood, taken approximately 12 days after vaccination. The TCR originated in a man in his forties or fifties who received an inactivated influenza vaccine. The chain couples TRBV15 to TRBJ2-3; D is uncertain. Here the CDR3 DNA reads TGTGCCACCAGCACTTCTCTTAGCACAGATACGCAGTATTTT. Amino acid sequence: CATSTSLSTDTQYF.